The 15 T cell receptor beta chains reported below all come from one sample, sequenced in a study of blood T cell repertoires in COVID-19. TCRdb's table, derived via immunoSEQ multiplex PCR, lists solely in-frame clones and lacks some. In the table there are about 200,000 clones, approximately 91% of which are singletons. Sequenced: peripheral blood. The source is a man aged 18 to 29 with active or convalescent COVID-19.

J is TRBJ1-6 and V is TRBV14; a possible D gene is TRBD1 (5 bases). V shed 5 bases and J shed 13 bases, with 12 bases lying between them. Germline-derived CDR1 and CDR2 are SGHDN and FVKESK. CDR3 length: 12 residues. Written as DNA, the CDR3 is TGTGCCAGCAGCGTTACAGGAGTCCCCCTCCACTTT. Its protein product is CASSVTGVPLHF.

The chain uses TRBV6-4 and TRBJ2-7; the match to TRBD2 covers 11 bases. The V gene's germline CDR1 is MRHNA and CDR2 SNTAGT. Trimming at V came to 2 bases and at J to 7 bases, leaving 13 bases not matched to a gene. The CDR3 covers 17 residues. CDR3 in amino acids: CASSDNTPSGRLYEQYF. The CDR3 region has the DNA TGTGCCAGCAGTGACAATACACCTAGCGGGAGGTTATATGAGCAGTACTTC.

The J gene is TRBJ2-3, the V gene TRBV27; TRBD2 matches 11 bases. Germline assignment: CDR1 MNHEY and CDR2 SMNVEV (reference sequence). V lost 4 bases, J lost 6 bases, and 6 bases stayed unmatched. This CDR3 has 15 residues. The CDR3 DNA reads TGTGCCAGCAGTTATAGCGGGGGGGCTTCTGATACGCAGTATTTT. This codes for CASSYSGGASDTQYF.

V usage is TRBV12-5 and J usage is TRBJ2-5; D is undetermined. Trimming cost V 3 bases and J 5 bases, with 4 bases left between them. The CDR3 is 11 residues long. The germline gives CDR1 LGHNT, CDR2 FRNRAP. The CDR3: CASGFYETQYF. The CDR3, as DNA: TGTGCTAGTGGTTTCTATGAGACCCAGTACTTC.

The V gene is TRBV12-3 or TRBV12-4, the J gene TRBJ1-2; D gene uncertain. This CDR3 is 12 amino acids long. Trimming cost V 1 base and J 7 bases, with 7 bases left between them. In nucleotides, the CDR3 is TGTGCCAGCAGTTTAGGGAGAGGTGGCTACACCTTC. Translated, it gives CASSLGRGGYTF.

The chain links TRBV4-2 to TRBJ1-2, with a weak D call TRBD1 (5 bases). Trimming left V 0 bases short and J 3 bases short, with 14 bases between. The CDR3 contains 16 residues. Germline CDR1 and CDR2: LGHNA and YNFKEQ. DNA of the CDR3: TGTGCCAGCAGCCAAGATCTGCAGGGTGCATACTATGGCTACACCTTC. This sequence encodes CASSQDLQGAYYGYTF.

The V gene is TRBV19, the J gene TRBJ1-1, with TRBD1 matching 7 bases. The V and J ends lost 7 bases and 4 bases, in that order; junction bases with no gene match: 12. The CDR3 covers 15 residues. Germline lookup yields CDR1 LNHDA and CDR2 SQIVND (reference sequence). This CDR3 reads CASKTDRTISTEAFF. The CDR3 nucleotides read TGTGCCAGTAAGACGGACAGGACCATCAGCACTGAAGCTTTCTTT.

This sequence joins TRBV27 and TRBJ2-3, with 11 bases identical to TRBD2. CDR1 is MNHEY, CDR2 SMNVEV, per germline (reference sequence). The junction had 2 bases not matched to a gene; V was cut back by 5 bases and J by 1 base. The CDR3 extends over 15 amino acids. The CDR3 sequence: CASSTTSGGTDTQYF. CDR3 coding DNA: TGTGCCAGCAGTACGACTAGCGGGGGCACAGATACGCAGTATTTT.

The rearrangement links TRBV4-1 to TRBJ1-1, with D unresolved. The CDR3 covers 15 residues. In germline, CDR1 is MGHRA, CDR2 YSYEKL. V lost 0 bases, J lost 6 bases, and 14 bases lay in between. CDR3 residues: CASSQDTALSAEAFF. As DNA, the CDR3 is TGCGCCAGCAGCCAAGACACCGCCCTCAGCGCTGAAGCTTTCTTT.

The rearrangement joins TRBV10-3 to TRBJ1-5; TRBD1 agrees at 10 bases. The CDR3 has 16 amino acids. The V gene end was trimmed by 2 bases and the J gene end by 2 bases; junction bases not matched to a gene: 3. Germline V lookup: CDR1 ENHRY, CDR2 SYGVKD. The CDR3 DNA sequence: TGTGCCATCAGTGAGGGACAGGGGGGCGGCAATCAGCCCCAGCATTTT. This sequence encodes CAISEGQGGGNQPQHF.

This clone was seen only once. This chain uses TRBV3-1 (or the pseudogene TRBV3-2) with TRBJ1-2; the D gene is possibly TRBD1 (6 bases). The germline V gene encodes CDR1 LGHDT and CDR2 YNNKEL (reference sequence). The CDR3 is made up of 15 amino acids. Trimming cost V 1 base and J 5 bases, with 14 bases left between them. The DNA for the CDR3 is TGTGCCAGCAGCCAAGGGGCAGGGGCTCAGTATGGCTACACCTTC. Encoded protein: CASSQGAGAQYGYTF.

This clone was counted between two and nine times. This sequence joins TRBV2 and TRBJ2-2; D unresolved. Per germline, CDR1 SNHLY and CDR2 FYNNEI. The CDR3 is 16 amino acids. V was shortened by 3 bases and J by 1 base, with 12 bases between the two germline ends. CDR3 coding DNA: TGTGCCAGCAGTGAGGAACAGTTGAGGAACACCGGGGAGCTGTTTTTT. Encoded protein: CASSEEQLRNTGELFF.

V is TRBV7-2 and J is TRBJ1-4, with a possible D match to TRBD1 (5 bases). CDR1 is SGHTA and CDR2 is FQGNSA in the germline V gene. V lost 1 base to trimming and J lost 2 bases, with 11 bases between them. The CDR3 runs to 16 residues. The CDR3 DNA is TGTGCCAGCAGCTTAGGGCAGGGATGGACTAATGAAAAACTGTTTTTT. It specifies CASSLGQGWTNEKLFF.

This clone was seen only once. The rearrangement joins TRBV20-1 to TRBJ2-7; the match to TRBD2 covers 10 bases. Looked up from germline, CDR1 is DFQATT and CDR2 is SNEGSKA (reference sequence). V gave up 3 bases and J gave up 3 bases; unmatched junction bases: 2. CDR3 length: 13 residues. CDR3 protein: CSASASGGYEQYF. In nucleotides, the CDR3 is TGCAGTGCTAGTGCTAGCGGGGGCTACGAGCAGTACTTC.

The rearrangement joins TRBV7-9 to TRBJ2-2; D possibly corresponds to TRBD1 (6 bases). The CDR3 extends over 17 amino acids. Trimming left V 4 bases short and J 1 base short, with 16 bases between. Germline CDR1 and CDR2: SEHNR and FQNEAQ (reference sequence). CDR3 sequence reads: CASSSWTATMNTGELFF. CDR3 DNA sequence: TGTGCCAGCAGCTCTTGGACAGCTACCATGAACACCGGGGAGCTGTTTTTT.